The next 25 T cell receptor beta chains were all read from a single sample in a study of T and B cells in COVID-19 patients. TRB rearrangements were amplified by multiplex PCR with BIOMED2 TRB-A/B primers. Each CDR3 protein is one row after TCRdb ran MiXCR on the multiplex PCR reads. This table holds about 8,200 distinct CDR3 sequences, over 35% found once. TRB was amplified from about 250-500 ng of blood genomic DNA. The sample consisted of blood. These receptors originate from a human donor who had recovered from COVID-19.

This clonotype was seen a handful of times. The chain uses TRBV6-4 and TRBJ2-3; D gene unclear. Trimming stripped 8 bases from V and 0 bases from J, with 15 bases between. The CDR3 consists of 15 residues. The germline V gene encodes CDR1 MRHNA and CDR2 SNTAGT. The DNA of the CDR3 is TGTGCCAGCGCCCGAATTCCCGCGAGCACAGATACGCAGTATTTT. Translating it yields CASARIPASTDTQYF.

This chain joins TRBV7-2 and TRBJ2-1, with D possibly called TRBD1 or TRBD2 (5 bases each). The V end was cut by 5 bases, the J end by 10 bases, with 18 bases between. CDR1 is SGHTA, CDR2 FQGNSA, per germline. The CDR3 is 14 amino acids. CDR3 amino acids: CASSRPTGEGEQFF. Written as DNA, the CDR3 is TGTGCCAGCAGCCGACCCACAGGTGAGGGGGAGCAGTTCTTC. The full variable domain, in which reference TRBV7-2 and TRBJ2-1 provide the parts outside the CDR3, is GAGVSQSPSNKVTEKGKDVELRCDPISGHTALYWYRQSLGQGLEFLIYFQGNSAPDKSGLPSDRFSAERTGGSVSTLTIQRTQQEDSAVYLCASSRPTGEGEQFFGPGTRLTVL.

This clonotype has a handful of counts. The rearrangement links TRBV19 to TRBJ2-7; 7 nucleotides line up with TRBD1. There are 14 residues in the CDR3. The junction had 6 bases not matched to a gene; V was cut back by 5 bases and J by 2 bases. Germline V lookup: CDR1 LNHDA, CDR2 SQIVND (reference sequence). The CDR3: CASSPGQDTYEQYV. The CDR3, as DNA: TGTGCCAGTAGTCCCGGACAGGACACCTACGAGCAGTACGTC.

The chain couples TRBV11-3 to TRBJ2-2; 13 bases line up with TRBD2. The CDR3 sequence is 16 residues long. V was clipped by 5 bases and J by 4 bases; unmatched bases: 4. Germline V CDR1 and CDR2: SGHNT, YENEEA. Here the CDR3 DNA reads TGTGCCAGCAGCGCCGGACTAGCGGGAGTCACCGGGGAGCTGTTTTTT. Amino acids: CASSAGLAGVTGELFF.

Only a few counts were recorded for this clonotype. The CDR3 protein is CASPHRPTNTGELFF. CDR3 coding DNA: TGTGCCAGCCCACACAGGCCAACGAACACCGGGGAGCTGTTTTTT. This chain joins TRBV18 and TRBJ2-2; perhaps TRBD1 as D (5 bases). This CDR3 spans 15 amino acids. From germline, CDR1 is KGHSH and CDR2 LQKENI. Trimming stripped 8 bases from V and 0 bases from J, with 13 bases between.

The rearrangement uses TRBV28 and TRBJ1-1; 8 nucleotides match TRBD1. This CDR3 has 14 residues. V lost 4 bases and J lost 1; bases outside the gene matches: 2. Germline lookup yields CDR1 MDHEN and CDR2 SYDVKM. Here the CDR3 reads CASSYRGGNTEAFF. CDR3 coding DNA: TGTGCCAGCAGTTACAGGGGGGGGAACACTGAAGCTTTCTTT.

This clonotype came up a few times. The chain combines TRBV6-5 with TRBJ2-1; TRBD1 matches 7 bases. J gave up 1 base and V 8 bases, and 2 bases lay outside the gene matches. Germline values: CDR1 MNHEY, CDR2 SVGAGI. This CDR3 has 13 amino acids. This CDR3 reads CASAQGSYNEQFF. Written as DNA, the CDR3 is TGTGCCAGCGCACAGGGGTCCTACAATGAGCAGTTCTTC.

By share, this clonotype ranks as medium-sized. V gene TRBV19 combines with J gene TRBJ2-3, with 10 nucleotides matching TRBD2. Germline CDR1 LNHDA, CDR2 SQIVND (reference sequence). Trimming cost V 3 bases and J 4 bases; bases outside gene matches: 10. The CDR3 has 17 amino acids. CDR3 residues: CASSMTSGGALADTQYF. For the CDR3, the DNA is TGTGCCAGTAGTATGACCAGCGGGGGGGCCTTGGCAGATACGCAGTATTTT.

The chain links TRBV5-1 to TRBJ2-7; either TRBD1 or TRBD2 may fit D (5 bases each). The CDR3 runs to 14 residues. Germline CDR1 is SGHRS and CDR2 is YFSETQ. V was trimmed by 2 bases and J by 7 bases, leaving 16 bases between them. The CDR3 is CASSLDSERGEQYF. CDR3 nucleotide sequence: TGCGCCAGCAGCTTAGACAGCGAGAGAGGGGAGCAGTACTTC.

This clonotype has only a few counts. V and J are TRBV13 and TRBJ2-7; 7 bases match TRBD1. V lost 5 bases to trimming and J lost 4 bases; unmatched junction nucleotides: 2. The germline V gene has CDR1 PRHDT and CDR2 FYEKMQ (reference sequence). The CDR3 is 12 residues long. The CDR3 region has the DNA TGTGCCAGCAGCACGGGACAGTACGAGCAGTACGTC. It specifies CASSTGQYEQYV.

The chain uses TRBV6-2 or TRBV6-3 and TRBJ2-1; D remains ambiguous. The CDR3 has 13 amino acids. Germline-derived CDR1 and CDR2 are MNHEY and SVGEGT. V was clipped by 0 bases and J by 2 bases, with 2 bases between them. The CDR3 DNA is TGTGCCAGCAGTTACTCTCCCTACAATGAGCAGTTCTTC. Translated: CASSYSPYNEQFF.

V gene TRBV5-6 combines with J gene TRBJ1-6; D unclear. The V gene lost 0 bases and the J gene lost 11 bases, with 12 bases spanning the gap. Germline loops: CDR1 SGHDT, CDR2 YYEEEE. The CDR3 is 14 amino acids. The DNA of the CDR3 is TGTGCCAGCAGCTTGGGGGGAGGTGATCCACCCCTCCACTTT. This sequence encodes CASSLGGGDPPLHF.

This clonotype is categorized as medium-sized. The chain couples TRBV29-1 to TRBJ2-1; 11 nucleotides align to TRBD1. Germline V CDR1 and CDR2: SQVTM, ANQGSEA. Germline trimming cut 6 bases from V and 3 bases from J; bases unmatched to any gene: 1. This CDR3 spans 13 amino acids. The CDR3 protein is CSVGTGGYNEQFF. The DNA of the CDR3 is TGCAGCGTCGGGACAGGGGGCTACAATGAGCAGTTCTTC.

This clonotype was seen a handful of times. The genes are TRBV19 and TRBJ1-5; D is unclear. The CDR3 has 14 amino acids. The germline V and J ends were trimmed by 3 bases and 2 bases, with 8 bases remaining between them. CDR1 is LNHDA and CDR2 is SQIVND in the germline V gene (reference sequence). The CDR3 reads CASSMSGGNQPQHF. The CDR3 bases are TGTGCCAGTAGTATGTCTGGGGGCAATCAGCCCCAGCATTTT.

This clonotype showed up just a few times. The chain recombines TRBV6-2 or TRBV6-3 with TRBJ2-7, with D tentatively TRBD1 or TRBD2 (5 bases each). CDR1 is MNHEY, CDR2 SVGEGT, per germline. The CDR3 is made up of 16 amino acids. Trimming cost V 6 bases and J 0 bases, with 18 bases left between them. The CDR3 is CASRLDGALSSYEQYV. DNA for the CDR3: TGTGCCAGCAGGCTCGACGGGGCCCTCTCCTCCTACGAGCAGTACGTC.

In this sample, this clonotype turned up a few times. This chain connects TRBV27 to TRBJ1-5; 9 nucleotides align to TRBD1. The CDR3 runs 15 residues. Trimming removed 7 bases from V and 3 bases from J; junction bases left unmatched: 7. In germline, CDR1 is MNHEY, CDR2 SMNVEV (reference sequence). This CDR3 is CASKVGQGPNQPQHF. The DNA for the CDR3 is TGTGCCAGCAAGGTCGGACAGGGGCCCAATCAGCCCCAGCATTTT.

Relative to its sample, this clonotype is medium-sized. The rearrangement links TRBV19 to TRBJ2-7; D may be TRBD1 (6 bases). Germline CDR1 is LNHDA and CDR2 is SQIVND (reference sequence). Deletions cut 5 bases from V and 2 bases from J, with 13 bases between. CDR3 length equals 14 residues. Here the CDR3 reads CASSPRDTTYEQYF. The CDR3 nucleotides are TGTGCCAGTAGTCCTCGGGACACGACCTACGAGCAGTACTTC.

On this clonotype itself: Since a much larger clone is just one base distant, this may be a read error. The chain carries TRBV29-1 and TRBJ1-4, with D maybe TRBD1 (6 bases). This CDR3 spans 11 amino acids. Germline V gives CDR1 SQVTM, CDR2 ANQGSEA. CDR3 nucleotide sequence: TGCAGCCTTCAGGCAGGGGAAAAAATGTTTTTT. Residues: CSLQAGEKMFF.

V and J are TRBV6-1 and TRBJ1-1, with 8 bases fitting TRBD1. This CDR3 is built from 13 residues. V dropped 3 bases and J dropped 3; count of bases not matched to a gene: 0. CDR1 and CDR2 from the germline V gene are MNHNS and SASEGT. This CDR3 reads CASSDRGHTEAFF. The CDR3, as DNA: TGTGCCAGCAGTGACAGGGGGCACACTGAAGCTTTCTTT.

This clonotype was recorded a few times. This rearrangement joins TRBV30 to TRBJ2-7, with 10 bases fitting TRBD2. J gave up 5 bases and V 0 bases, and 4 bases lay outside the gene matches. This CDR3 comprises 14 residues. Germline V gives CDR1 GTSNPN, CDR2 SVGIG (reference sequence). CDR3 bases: TGTGCCTGGAGTGTAGCGGGGGGGCCGCACGAGCAGTACTTC. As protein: CAWSVAGGPHEQYF.

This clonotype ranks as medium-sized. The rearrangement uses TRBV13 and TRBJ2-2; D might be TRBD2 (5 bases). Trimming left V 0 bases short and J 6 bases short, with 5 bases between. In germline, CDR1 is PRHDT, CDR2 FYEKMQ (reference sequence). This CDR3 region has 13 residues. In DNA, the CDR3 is TGTGCCAGCAGCTTAGGCGGGGCCGGGGAGCTGTTTTTT. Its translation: CASSLGGAGELFF.

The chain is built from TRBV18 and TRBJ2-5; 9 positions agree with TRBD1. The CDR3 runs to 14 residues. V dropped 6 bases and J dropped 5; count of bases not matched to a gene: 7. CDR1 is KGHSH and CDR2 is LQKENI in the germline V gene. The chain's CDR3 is CASSRTGGVETQYF. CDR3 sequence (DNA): TGTGCCAGCTCCCGAACAGGGGGCGTTGAGACCCAGTACTTC.

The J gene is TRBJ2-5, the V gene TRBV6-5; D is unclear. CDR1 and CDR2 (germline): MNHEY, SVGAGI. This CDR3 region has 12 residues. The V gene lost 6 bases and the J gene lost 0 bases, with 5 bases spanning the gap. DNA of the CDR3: TGTGCCAGCAGGACTTACCAAGAGACCCAGTACTTC. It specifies CASRTYQETQYF.

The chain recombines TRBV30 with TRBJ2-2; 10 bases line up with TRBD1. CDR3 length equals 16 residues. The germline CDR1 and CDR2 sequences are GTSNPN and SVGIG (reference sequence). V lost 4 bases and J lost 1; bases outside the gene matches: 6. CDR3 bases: TGTGCCTGGACACCCAGGGACAGGGGGAACACCGGGGAGCTGTTTTTT. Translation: CAWTPRDRGNTGELFF.

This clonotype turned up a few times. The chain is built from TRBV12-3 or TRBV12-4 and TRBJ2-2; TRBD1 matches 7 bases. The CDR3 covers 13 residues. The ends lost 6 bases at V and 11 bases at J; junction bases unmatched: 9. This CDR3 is CASRPTGPRELFF. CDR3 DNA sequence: TGTGCCAGCAGGCCGACAGGGCCCCGAGAGCTGTTTTTT.